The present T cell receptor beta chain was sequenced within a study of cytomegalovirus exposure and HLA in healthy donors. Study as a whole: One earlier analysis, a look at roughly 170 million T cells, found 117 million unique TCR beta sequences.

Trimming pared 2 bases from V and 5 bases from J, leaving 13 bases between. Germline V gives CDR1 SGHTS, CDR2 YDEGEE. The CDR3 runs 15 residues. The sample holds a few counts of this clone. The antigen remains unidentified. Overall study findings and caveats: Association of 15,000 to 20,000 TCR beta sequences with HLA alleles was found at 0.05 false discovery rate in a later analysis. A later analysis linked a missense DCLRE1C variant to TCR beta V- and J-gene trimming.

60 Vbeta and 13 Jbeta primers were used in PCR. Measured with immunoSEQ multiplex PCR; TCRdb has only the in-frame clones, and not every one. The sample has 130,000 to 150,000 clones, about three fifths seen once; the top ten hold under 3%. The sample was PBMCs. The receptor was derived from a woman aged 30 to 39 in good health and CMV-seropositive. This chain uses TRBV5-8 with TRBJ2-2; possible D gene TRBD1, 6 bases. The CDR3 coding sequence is TGTGCCAGCAGCTTCGTGGGGGCTACGACCGGGGAGCTGTTTTTT. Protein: CASSFVGATTGELFF.